This T cell receptor (beta chain) came from a study of blood T cell repertoires in COVID-19. Study in general: PBMCs, B-cell-depleted T cells, or T cells were the source of the cDNA or gDNA that made up the material.

Participant-reported clinical history was the basis for cohort assignment. Cohort 3 donors were reported recovered after two negative PCRs, clearance, or symptom resolution. Sequencing used immunoSEQ multiplex PCR; TCRdb keeps in-frame clones, though not all of them. Of fewer than 250,000 clones listed, roughly 80% are singletons. The CDR3 contains 15 residues. V lost 2 bases, J lost 0 bases, and 5 bases lay in between. Germline CDR1 reads LNHDA; CDR2 reads SQIVND (reference sequence). The chain uses TRBV19 and TRBJ2-6; no firm D call. This clonotype originated in a man between 60 and 70 years old who had recovered from COVID-19. Sequenced sample: PBMCs or T cells enriched from blood (not recorded which). CDR3 coding DNA: TGTGCCAGTAGTATACCTCTCTCTGGGGCCAACGTCCTGACTTTC. It is translated as CASSIPLSGANVLTF.